Listed below are T cell receptor beta chains from one sample, sequenced in a study of T cell responses to AZD1222 COVID-19 vaccine. Sequencing was performed with immunoSEQ multiplex PCR; in TCRdb, only in-frame clones are kept and a portion is missing. The data contain approximately 80,000 clones, 70% to 90% of them singletons. The sample consisted of peripheral blood, taken 28 days after the second AZD1222 dose. The receptors were sampled from an adult who received the AZD1222 COVID-19 vaccine. Each CDR3 is given with its conserved first and last residue. D genes are given only for firm matches. Not all rows give a size; the values are once, few, many and, for expanded clones, a class.

j_call	d_call	cdr3_length	clone_size	v_call	cdr3_nt	cdr3_aa
TRBJ1-3	.	13	.	TRBV7-9	TGTGCCAGCAGTTTATATTTGGGAAACACCATATATTTT	CASSLYLGNTIYF
TRBJ1-6	.	15	.	TRBV6-5	TGTGCCAGCAGTTATGAGCAGGGGACGAATTCACCCCTCCACTTT	CASSYEQGTNSPLHF
TRBJ2-1	.	13	.	TRBV9	TGTGCCAGCAGCGTAGAGGGACTCCAGGGGCAGTTCTTC	CASSVEGLQGQFF
TRBJ2-2	.	15	.	TRBV9	TGTGCCAGCAGCCTCACTACAGGGTTGGGCGGGGAGCTGTTTTTT	CASSLTTGLGGELFF
TRBJ2-5	TRBD2	13	once	TRBV29-1	TGCAGCGTCACAGCGGGAGGGGGAGAGACCCAGTACTTC	CSVTAGGGETQYF
TRBJ2-5	TRBD1	14	few	TRBV5-4	TGTGCCAGCAGCTTGGGACAGGGGTTTGAGACCCAGTACTTC	CASSLGQGFETQYF
TRBJ2-3	TRBD2	15	.	TRBV6-5	TGTGCCAGCAGTTTAGCGGGGACTAGCACAGATACGCAGTATTTT	CASSLAGTSTDTQYF
TRBJ1-5	.	16	.	TRBV5-1	TGCGCCAGCAGCTTGGGGGGCTCCGGAGGAAATCAGCCCCAGCATTTT	CASSLGGSGGNQPQHF
TRBJ1-3	.	17	.	TRBV6-1	TGTGCCAGCAGTGAAGCCATACGTCCGCTGGGAGGAAACACCATATATTTT	CASSEAIRPLGGNTIYF
TRBJ1-4	TRBD1	14	.	TRBV25-1	TGTGCCAGCAGTGCCAGGGGGAGTAATGAAAAACTGTTTTTT	CASSARGSNEKLFF
TRBJ2-5	TRBD2	19	.	TRBV28	TGTGCCAGCAGTTCCCCATCCGTGCCTAGCGGGGACATCCAAGAGACCCAGTACTTC	CASSSPSVPSGDIQETQYF